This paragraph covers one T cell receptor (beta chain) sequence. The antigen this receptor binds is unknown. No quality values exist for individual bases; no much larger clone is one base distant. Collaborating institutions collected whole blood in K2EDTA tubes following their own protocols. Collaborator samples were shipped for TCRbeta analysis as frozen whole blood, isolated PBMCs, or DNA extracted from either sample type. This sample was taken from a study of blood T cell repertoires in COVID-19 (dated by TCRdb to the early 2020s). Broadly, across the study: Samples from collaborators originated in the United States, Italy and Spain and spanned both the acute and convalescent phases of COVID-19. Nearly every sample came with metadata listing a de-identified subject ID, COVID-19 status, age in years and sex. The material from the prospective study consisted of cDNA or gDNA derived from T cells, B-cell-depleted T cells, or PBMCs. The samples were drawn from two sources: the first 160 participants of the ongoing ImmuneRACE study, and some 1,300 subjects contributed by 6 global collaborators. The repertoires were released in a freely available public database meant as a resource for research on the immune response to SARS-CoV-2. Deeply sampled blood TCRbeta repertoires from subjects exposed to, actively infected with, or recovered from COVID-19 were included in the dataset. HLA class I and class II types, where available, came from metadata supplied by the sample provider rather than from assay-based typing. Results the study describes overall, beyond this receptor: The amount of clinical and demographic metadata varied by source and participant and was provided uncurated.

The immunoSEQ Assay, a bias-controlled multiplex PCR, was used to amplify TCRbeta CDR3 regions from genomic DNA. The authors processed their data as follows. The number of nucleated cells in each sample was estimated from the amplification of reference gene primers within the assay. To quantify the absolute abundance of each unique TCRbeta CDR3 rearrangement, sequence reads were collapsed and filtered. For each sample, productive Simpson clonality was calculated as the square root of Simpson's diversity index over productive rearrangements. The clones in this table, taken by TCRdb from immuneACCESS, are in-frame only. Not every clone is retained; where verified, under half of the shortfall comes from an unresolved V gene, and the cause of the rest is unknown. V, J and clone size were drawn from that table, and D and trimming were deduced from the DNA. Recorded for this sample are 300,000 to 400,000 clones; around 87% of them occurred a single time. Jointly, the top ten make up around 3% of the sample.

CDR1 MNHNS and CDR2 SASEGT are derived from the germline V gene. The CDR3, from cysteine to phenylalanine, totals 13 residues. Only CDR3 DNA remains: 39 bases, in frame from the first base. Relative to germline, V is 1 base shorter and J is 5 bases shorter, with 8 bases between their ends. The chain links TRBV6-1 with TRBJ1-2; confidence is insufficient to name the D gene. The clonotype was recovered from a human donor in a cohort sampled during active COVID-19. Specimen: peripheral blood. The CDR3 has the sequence CASSEDGGYGYTF. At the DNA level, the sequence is TGTGCCAGCAGTGAAGATGGAGGGTATGGCTACACCTTC.